This passage covers 31 T cell receptor beta chains from one sample sequenced in a study of cytotoxic CD8 clonotypes in ibrutinib-treated CLL. Some clones are missing from TCRdb's copy, which holds only in-frame ones; the method was immunoSEQ multiplex PCR. The table has approximately 340,000 clones, 67% seen once. Here the sequenced sample was PBMCs, taken after 36 months of ibrutinib treatment. The receptor set was obtained from a human donor with chronic lymphocytic leukemia.

The chain combines TRBV6-5 with TRBJ2-1; D is possibly TRBD1 or TRBD2 (5 bases each). The V end lost 6 bases, the J end lost 11 bases, and 14 bases lay between the germline ends. The CDR3 loop spans 12 amino acids. CDR1 and CDR2 (germline): MNHEY, SVGAGI. The CDR3 region has the DNA TGTGCCAGCAGACTCGATCCGGGACAGCAGTTCTTC. Translation: CASRLDPGQQFF.

This chain connects TRBV2 to TRBJ1-2; 7 bases fit TRBD1. The germline V gene encodes CDR1 SNHLY and CDR2 FYNNEI. The CDR3 sequence is 13 residues long. J was trimmed by 7 bases and V by 10 bases; bases with no gene match: 12. The CDR3 sequence is CATRQGLYSGYTF. The CDR3 DNA reads as TGTGCCACCCGACAGGGTCTCTATAGTGGCTACACCTTC.

The gene calls are TRBV7-8 and TRBJ2-7; D might be TRBD1 (6 bases). Trimming removed 6 bases from V and 4 bases from J, with 16 bases in between. In germline, CDR1 is SGHVS, CDR2 FQNEAQ. This CDR3 contains 14 residues. The CDR3 region is CASSSLGQKYEQYF. Here the CDR3 DNA reads TGTGCCAGCAGTTCCCTAGGACAGAAGTACGAGCAGTACTTC.

A few counts support this clone. CDR3 sequence (DNA): TGCGCCAGCAGCCAAGAAGGGGCTGGGCCCCAGCATTTT. Encoded protein: CASSQEGAGPQHF. The rearrangement joins TRBV4-1 to TRBJ1-5; perhaps TRBD1 as D (5 bases). This CDR3 spans 13 amino acids. The germline V gene encodes CDR1 MGHRA and CDR2 YSYEKL. With 0 bases removed from V and 9 bases from J, the gap between germline ends came to 9 bases.

The DNA of the CDR3 is TGCAGCGTTAAGACTAGCGGGAGTCGAACCGGGGAGCTGTTTTTT. It translates to CSVKTSGSRTGELFF. V and J are TRBV29-1 and TRBJ2-2; 12 bases are shared with TRBD2. The V segment lost 5 bases and the J segment 5 bases; nucleotides outside the gene matches: 6. The CDR3 has 15 residues. The V gene's germline CDR1 is SQVTM and CDR2 ANQGSEA.

The CDR3 loop reads CASAVTYEQYF. The CDR3 DNA sequence: TGTGCCAGCGCTGTCACCTACGAGCAGTACTTC. The V call is TRBV2, the J call TRBJ2-7; D unresolved. Germline-derived CDR1 and CDR2 are SNHLY and FYNNEI. This CDR3 comprises 11 residues. V dropped 8 bases and J dropped 2 bases, with 7 bases sitting between them.

The chain combines TRBV4-2 with TRBJ1-1; possibly TRBD1 for D (6 bases). The CDR3 runs 16 residues. V was cut by 1 base and J by 1 base, with 13 bases left in between. CDR1 is LGHNA, CDR2 YNFKEQ, per germline. CDR3 loop: CASSQGGHIENTEAFF. CDR3 in DNA: TGTGCCAGCAGCCAAGGGGGACACATAGAGAACACTGAAGCTTTCTTT.

The CDR3 spells CASSRGLQGTGELFF. Written as DNA, the CDR3 is TGTGCCAGCAGCAGAGGCTTACAGGGGACCGGGGAGCTGTTTTTT. The V and J genes are TRBV5-4 and TRBJ2-2; 7 positions agree with TRBD1. The germline V gene has CDR1 SGHNT and CDR2 YYREEE (reference sequence). This CDR3 is built from 15 residues. V shed 4 bases and J 5 bases; nucleotides not matched to a gene: 8.

The V call is TRBV1, the J call TRBJ2-7; the DNA was not compared with TRBD2, the D call given in the table. TRBV1 constitutes a pseudogene. CDR3 length: 17 amino acids. CDR3: CTSSQDPLAGGTYEQYF. The CDR3 nucleotides are TGCACCAGCAGCCAAGATCCTCTAGCGGGAGGTACCTACGAGCAGTACTTC.

This chain joins TRBV5-1 and TRBJ2-3; 10 bases are shared with TRBD2. Germline CDR1 reads SGHRS; CDR2 reads YFSETQ. CDR3 length: 15 amino acids. V lost 3 bases and J lost 4; bases outside the gene matches: 5. CDR3 sequence: CASSSSGRSPDTQYF. The CDR3, as DNA: TGCGCCAGCAGCTCTAGCGGGAGAAGTCCAGATACGCAGTATTTT.

The chain couples TRBV4-2 to TRBJ1-2; tentative D call: TRBD1 (5 bases). Trimming removed 1 base at V and 4 bases at J, with 16 bases between. Germline V CDR1 and CDR2: LGHNA, YNFKEQ. CDR3 length: 16 residues. CDR3 bases: TGTGCCAGCAGCCAAGGGGGACCAGATTCGGGCTATGGCTACACCTTC. Amino acids: CASSQGGPDSGYGYTF.

V gene TRBV29-1 combines with J gene TRBJ1-2; TRBD1 matches 7 bases. J gave up 4 bases and V 7 bases, and 3 bases lay outside the gene matches. Germline V gene lookup returns CDR1 SQVTM and CDR2 ANQGSEA. The CDR3 spans 11 residues. The CDR3 sequence is CSARGRYGYTF. The DNA of the CDR3 is TGCAGCGCTAGGGGGCGCTATGGCTACACCTTC.

This clone was observed a few times. The chain combines TRBV7-8 with TRBJ2-7; 9 nucleotides line up with TRBD1. The CDR3 length is 14 residues. Looked up from germline, CDR1 is SGHVS and CDR2 is FQNEAQ. V lost 5 bases and J lost 5; bases outside the gene matches: 7. CDR3 sequence: CASSPWDRDNEQYF. CDR3 DNA sequence: TGTGCCAGCAGCCCTTGGGACAGGGACAACGAGCAGTACTTC.

Of note for this clone: Other nucleotide sequences from this sample produce the same CDR3. The V gene is TRBV4-1, the J gene TRBJ2-7; 12 bases map to TRBD2. CDR3 length: 15 amino acids. Germline-derived CDR1 and CDR2 are MGHRA and YSYEKL. The V and J ends lost 1 base and 7 bases, in that order; junction bases with no gene match: 5. This CDR3 is CASSQGLAGGREQYF. CDR3 coding DNA: TGCGCCAGCAGCCAAGGCCTAGCGGGGGGGCGAGAGCAGTACTTC.

V is TRBV28 and J is TRBJ1-6; D unresolved. V lost 3 bases, J lost 0 bases, and 6 bases lay in between. CDR1 and CDR2 (germline): MDHEN, SYDVKM. The CDR3 is 15 amino acids. The CDR3, as DNA: TGTGCCAGCAGTTTCGAGAGCTCCTATAATTCACCCCTCCACTTT. It is translated as CASSFESSYNSPLHF.

This CDR3 is CASSRTGSSYNSPLHF. The CDR3 coding sequence is TGTGCCAGCAGTAGGACAGGGAGCTCCTATAATTCACCCCTCCACTTT. The chain joins TRBV6-4 to TRBJ1-6; 8 bases line up with TRBD1. Germline loops: CDR1 MRHNA, CDR2 SNTAGT. After removal of 5 bases from V and 0 bases from J, the junction contained 3 bases not matched to a gene. The CDR3 totals 16 residues.

Note on this clone: This same CDR3 is encoded by further DNA sequences in the sample. This rearrangement joins TRBV6-5 to TRBJ1-2; 11 bases are shared with TRBD1. The V gene's germline CDR1 is MNHEY and CDR2 SVGAGI. The ends lost 3 bases at V and 8 bases at J; junction bases unmatched: 2. The CDR3 has 13 residues. DNA of the CDR3: TGTGCCAGCAGTTATGGGACAGGGGGAGGCTACACCTTC. Its protein product is CASSYGTGGGYTF.

V is TRBV7-8 and J is TRBJ2-2, with 9 bases lining up with TRBD1. The CDR3 runs 12 residues. Germline V gene lookup returns CDR1 SGHVS and CDR2 FQNEAQ. This CDR3 reads CADRGSTGELFF. The CDR3 coding sequence is TGTGCAGACAGGGGGTCCACCGGGGAGCTGTTTTTT. The full variable domain, its missing parts supplied by reference TRBV7-8 and TRBJ2-2, is GAGVSQSPRYKVAKRGQDVALRCDPISGHVSLFWYQQALGQGPEFLTYFQNEAQLDKSGLPSDRFFAERPEGSVSTLKIQRTQQEDSAVYLCADRGSTGELFFGEGSRLTVL.

This clone was detected only once. The chain couples TRBV29-1 to TRBJ1-2; D is unresolved. CDR3 length: 13 amino acids. CDR1 and CDR2 from the germline V gene are SQVTM and ANQGSEA. Trimming took 5 bases from V and 4 from J, leaving 14 bases between them. CDR3 residues: CSVTPRFAYGYTF. In nucleotides, the CDR3 is TGCAGCGTTACCCCACGCTTTGCCTATGGCTACACCTTC.

This clone was counted a single time. The chain has TRBV11-1 and TRBJ2-7; 7 bases agree with TRBD2. CDR1 is SGHAT, CDR2 FQDESV, per germline (reference sequence). The V gene end was trimmed by 3 bases and the J gene end by 0 bases; junction bases not matched to a gene: 11. This CDR3 region has 17 residues. The CDR3 sequence is CASSFGFGGGGSYEQYF. The CDR3 nucleotides are TGTGCCAGCAGCTTCGGTTTCGGTGGGGGGGGCTCCTACGAGCAGTACTTC.

CDR3 protein: CASSFEMKGYTEAFF. CDR3 in DNA: TGCGCCAGCAGTTTCGAGATGAAGGGATACACTGAAGCTTTCTTT. The J gene is TRBJ1-1, the V gene TRBV10-2; D not certain. V was clipped by 5 bases and J by 3 bases, with 16 bases between them. The CDR3 is made up of 15 amino acids. Germline CDR1 is WSHSY and CDR2 is SAAADI.

This clone was observed a handful of times. The V call is TRBV27, the J call TRBJ1-1; D not resolved. Trimming shortened V by 8 bases and J by 1 base, and 5 bases separated the two germline ends. Germline lookup yields CDR1 MNHEY and CDR2 SMNVEV (reference sequence). The CDR3 consists of 11 residues. This CDR3 reads CASWGNTEAFF. The CDR3 coding sequence is TGTGCCAGCTGGGGGAACACTGAAGCTTTCTTT.

The chain is built from TRBV4-3 and TRBJ2-7; 9 nucleotides align to TRBD1. CDR3 length equals 14 residues. CDR1 LGHNA and CDR2 YSLEER come from the germline V gene. The ends lost 3 bases at V and 3 bases at J; junction bases unmatched: 3. DNA of the CDR3: TGCGCCAGCAGCCAGGAGACAGGGGGCTACGAGCAGTACTTC. Its protein product is CASSQETGGYEQYF.

The table lists this clone with a few counts. The V call is TRBV2, the J call TRBJ1-2; the match to TRBD1 covers 7 bases. CDR3 length equals 13 residues. Germline V gene sequence: CDR1 SNHLY, CDR2 FYNNEI. The J segment lost 8 bases and the V segment lost 6 bases, leaving 9 bases of the junction unmatched. In DNA, the CDR3 is TGTGCCAGCAGCGTGACAGGGCCTAGGGGCTACACCTTC. It yields the protein CASSVTGPRGYTF.

The chain recombines TRBV11-2 with TRBJ1-3; 9 bases agree with TRBD1. The germline V gene encodes CDR1 SGHAT and CDR2 FQNNGV. The CDR3 has 18 residues. With 2 bases clipped from V and 3 bases from J, the junction kept 11 bases outside the gene matches. CDR3 in amino acids: CASSLHPGQGWLGNTIYF. DNA of the CDR3: TGTGCCAGCAGCTTACATCCGGGACAGGGCTGGCTTGGAAACACCATATATTTT.

This clone occurred once. This sequence joins TRBV5-1 and TRBJ1-1; a possible D gene is TRBD1 (6 bases). Germline V gene data show CDR1 as SGHRS and CDR2 as YFSETQ. With 3 bases removed from V and 2 bases from J, the gap between germline ends came to 14 bases. CDR3 length equals 15 residues. CDR3 in amino acids: CASSYRVLGNTEAFF. The CDR3 DNA reads as TGCGCCAGCAGCTACAGGGTCCTGGGAAACACTGAAGCTTTCTTT.

This clone was recorded a few times. The V and J genes are TRBV14 and TRBJ2-7, with D unresolved. CDR3 size: 12 residues. The germline V and J ends were trimmed by 0 bases and 8 bases, with 8 bases remaining between them. Per germline, CDR1 SGHDN and CDR2 FVKESK. CDR3 sequence reads: CASSQDGRQQYF. The CDR3 region has the DNA TGTGCCAGCAGCCAAGACGGGCGGCAGCAGTACTTC.

The chain carries TRBV19 and TRBJ2-3; D may be TRBD1 or TRBD2 (5 bases each). Deletions cut 9 bases from V and 4 bases from J, with 17 bases between. Germline CDR1 is LNHDA and CDR2 is SQIVND (reference sequence). This CDR3 is built from 14 residues. The CDR3 loop reads CASRGDRSPDTQYF. Here the CDR3 DNA reads TGTGCCAGCCGAGGGGATCGTTCACCAGATACGCAGTATTTT.

This chain links TRBV29-1 with TRBJ1-2; a weak D match, TRBD1 (5 bases). This CDR3 comprises 13 residues. The V and J ends lost 6 bases and 6 bases respectively, with 17 bases between them. Germline CDR1 SQVTM, CDR2 ANQGSEA. CDR3 region: CSVRLQVSDGYTF. The CDR3 bases are TGCAGCGTCAGACTACAGGTCTCGGATGGCTACACCTTC.

V gene TRBV4-1 combines with J gene TRBJ2-1; 7 nucleotides line up with TRBD2. Germline CDR1 and CDR2: MGHRA and YSYEKL. Trimming at V came to 4 bases and at J to 12 bases, leaving 6 bases not matched to a gene. The CDR3 length is 12 residues. Here the CDR3 reads CASSPASGGQFF. CDR3 nucleotide sequence: TGCGCCAGCAGCCCCGCTAGCGGTGGGCAGTTCTTC.

V and J are TRBV19 and TRBJ2-3; tentatively, D is TRBD1 (6 bases). The V gene lost 4 bases and the J gene lost 0 bases, with 14 bases spanning the gap. The germline V gene has CDR1 LNHDA and CDR2 SQIVND (reference sequence). CDR3 length: 16 amino acids. CDR3 in amino acids: CASSTTGILSTDTQYF. CDR3 DNA sequence: TGTGCCAGTAGTACAACAGGGATTCTCAGCACAGATACGCAGTATTTT.